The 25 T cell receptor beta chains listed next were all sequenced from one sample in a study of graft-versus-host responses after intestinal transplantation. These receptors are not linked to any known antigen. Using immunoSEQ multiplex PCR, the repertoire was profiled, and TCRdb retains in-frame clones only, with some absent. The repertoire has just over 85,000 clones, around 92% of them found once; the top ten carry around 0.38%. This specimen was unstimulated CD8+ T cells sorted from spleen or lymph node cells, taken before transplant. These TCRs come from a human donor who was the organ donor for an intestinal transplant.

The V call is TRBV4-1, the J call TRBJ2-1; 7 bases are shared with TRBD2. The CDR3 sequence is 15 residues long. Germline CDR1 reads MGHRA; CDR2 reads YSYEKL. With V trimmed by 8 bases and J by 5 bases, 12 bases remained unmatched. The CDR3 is CASAPDRGVDNEQFF. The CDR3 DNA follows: TGCGCCAGCGCCCCCGATCGGGGGGTGGACAATGAGCAGTTCTTC.

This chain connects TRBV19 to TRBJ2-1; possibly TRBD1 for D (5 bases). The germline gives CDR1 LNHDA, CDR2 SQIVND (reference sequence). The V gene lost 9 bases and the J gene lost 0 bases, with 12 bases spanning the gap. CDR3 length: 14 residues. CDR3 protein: CASRWGSSYNEQFF. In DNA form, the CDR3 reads TGTGCCAGCCGGTGGGGCAGCTCCTACAATGAGCAGTTCTTC.

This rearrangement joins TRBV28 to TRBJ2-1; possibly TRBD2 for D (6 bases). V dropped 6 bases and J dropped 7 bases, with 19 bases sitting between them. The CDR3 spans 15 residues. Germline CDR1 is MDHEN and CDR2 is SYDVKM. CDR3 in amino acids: CASSKPIWGENEQFF. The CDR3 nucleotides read TGTGCCAGCAGCAAACCCATCTGGGGGGAAAATGAGCAGTTCTTC.

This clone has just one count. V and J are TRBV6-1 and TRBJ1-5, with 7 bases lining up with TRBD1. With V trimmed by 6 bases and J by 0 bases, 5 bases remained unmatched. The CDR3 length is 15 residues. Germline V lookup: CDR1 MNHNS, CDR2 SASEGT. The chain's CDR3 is CASRTGVYSNQPQHF. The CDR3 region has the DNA TGTGCCAGCAGAACAGGGGTCTATAGCAATCAGCCCCAGCATTTT.

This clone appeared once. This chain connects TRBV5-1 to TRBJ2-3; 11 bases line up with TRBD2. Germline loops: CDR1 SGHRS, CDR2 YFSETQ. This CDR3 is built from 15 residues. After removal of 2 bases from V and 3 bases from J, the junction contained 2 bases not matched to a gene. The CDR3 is CASSFGTSGTDTQYF. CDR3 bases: TGCGCCAGCAGCTTCGGGACTAGCGGAACAGATACGCAGTATTTT.

CDR3 in DNA: TGTGCCAGTAGACGGGGTTACAATGAGCAGTTCTTC. As protein: CASRRGYNEQFF. V and J are TRBV27 and TRBJ2-1; possibly TRBD2 for D (5 bases). The V and J ends lost 9 bases and 4 bases respectively, with 10 bases between them. Per germline, CDR1 MNHEY and CDR2 SMNVEV (reference sequence). This CDR3 has 12 residues.

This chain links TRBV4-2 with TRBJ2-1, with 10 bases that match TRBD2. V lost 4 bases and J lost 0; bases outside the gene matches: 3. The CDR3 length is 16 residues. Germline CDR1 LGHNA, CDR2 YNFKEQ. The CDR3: CASSPTSGVSYNEQFF. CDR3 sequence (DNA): TGTGCCAGCAGCCCAACTAGCGGGGTCTCCTACAATGAGCAGTTCTTC.

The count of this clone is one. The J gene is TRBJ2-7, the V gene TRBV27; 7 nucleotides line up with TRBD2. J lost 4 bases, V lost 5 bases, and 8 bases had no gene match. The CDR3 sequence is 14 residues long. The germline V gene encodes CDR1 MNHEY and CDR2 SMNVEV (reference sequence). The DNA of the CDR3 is TGTGCCAGCAGTCCCCCCGGGGGGTCATACGAGCAGTACTTC. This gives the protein CASSPPGGSYEQYF.

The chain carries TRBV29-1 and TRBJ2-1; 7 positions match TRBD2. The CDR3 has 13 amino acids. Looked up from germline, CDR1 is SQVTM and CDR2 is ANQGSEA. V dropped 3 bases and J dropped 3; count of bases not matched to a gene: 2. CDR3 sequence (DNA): TGCAGCGTTGACGGCGGGGGCTACAATGAGCAGTTCTTC. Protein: CSVDGGGYNEQFF.

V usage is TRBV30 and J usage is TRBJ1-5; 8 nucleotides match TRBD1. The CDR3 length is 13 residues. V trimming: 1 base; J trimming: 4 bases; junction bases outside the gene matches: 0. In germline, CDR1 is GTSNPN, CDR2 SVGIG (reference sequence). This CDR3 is CAWSGDRNQPQHF. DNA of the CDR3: TGTGCCTGGAGTGGGGACAGGAATCAGCCCCAGCATTTT.

The CDR3 here is CASGLAGGSYNEQFF. Here the CDR3 DNA reads TGTGCCAGCGGGCTAGCGGGGGGCTCCTACAATGAGCAGTTCTTC. This chain uses TRBV7-3 with TRBJ2-1; 11 bases map to TRBD2. V dropped 8 bases and J dropped 0; count of bases not matched to a gene: 3. This CDR3 has 15 amino acids. The germline CDR1 and CDR2 sequences are SGHTA and FQGTGA.

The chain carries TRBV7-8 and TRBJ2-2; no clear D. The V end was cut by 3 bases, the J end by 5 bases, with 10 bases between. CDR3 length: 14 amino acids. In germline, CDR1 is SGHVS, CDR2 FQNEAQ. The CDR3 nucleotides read TGTGCCAGCAGCTTTACCTCAGGTACCGGGGAGCTGTTTTTT. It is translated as CASSFTSGTGELFF.

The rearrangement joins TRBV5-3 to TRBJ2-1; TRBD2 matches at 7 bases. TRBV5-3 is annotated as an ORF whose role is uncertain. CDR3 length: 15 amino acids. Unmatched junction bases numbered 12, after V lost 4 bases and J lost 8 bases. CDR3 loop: CARSRRLALVDEQFF. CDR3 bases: TGTGCCAGAAGCCGAAGACTAGCTCTAGTCGATGAGCAGTTCTTC.

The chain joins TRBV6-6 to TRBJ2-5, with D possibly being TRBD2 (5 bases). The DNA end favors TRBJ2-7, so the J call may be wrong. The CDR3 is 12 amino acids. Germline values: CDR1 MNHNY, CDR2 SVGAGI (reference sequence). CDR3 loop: CASISSGLEQYF. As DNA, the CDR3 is TGTGCCAGCATAAGCTCAGGACTCGAGCAGTACTTC.

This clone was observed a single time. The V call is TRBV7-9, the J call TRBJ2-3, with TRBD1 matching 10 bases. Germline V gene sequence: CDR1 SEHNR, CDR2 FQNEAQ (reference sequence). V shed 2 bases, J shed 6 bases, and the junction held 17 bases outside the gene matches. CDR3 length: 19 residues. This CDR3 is CASSLPSREGQGSLDTQYF. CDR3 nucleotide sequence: TGTGCCAGCAGCTTACCATCAAGGGAGGGACAGGGGTCGTTGGATACGCAGTATTTT.

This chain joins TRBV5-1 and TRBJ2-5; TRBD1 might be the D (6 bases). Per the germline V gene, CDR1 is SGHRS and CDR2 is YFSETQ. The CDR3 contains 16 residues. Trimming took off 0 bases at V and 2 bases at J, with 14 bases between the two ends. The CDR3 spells CASSLAIWQGQETQYF. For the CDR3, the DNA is TGCGCCAGCAGCTTGGCCATATGGCAGGGGCAAGAGACCCAGTACTTC.

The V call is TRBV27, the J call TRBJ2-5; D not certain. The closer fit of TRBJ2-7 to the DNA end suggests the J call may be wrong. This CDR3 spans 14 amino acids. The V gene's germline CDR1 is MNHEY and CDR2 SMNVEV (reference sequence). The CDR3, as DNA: TGTGCCAGCAGTTTATTGGGCGTTGGCTACGAGCAGTACTTC. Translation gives CASSLLGVGYEQYF.

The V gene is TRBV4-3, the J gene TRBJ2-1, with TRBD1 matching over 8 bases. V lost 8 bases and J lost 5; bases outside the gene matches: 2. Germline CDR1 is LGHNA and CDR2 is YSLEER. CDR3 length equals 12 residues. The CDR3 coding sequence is TGCGCCAGCCAGGGGGCTGACAATGAGCAGTTCTTC. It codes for CASQGADNEQFF.

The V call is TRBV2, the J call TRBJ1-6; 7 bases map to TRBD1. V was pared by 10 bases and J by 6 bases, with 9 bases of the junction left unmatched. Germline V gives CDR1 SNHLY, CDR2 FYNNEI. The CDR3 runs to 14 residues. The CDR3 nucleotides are TGTGCCACCCTTCTGGACAGGCGTAATTCACCCCTCCACTTT. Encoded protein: CATLLDRRNSPLHF.

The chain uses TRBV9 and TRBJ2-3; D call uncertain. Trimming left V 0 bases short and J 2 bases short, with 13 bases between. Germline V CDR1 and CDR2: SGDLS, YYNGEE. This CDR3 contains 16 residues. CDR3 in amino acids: CASSVEVQAITDTQYF. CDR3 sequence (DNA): TGTGCCAGCAGCGTAGAGGTACAAGCGATCACAGATACGCAGTATTTT.

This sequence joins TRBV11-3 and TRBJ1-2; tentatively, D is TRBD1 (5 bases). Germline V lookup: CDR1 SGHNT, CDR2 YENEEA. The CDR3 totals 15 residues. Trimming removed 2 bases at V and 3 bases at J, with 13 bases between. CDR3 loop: CASSLPGVEDYGYTF. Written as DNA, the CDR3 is TGTGCCAGCAGCTTACCGGGGGTAGAGGACTATGGCTACACCTTC.

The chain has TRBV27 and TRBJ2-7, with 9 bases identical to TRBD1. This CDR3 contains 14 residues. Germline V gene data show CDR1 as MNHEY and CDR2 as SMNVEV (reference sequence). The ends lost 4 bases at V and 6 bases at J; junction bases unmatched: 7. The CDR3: CASSWTGANREQYF. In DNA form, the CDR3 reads TGTGCCAGCAGTTGGACAGGGGCTAACCGCGAGCAGTACTTC.

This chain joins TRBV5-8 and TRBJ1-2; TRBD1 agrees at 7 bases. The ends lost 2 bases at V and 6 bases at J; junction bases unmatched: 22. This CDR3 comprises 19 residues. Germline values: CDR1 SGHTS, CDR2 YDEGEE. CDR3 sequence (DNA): TGTGCCAGCAGCTTATGGGCTTGGATAAGACAGGGAAGTAAGAATGGCTACACCTTC. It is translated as CASSLWAWIRQGSKNGYTF.

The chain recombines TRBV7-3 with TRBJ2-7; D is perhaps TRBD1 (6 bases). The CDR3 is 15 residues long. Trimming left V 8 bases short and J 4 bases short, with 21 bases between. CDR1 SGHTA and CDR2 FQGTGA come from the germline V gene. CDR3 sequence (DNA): TGTGCCAGCGGCGCCCCGAGACAGGTGACATACGAGCAGTACTTC. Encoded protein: CASGAPRQVTYEQYF.

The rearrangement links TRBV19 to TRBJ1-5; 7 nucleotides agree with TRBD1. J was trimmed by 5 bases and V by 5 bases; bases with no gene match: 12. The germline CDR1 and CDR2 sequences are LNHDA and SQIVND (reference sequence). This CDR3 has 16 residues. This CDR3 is CASSVRPGTVDQPQHF. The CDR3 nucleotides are TGTGCCAGTAGTGTACGACCCGGGACAGTGGATCAGCCCCAGCATTTT.